These T cell receptor beta chains were read from a single sample in a study of blood T cell repertoires in COVID-19. Clones were sequenced by immunoSEQ multiplex PCR, and TCRdb holds only the in-frame ones, with some missing. The data show about 60,000 clones, approximately 86% seen once. The sample taken for sequencing was peripheral blood. These receptor sequences come from a man between 60 and 75 years old with acute or convalescent COVID-19. Each CDR3 is given with its conserved first and last residue. Each record gives: J gene, V gene, CDR3 protein.

>TRBJ1-2|TRBV11-2
CASSPIRDRNYGYTF
>TRBJ1-1|TRBV29-1
CSVDSGGLYTEAFF
>TRBJ2-2|TRBV28
CASSFGGSVTGELFF
>TRBJ1-5|TRBV5-3
CARSLSGRGTARYQPQHF
>TRBJ2-1|TRBV2
CASSEWFRRDRHNEQFF
>TRBJ2-2|TRBV7-3
CASSLGLAGAGELFF
>TRBJ2-7|TRBV10-3
CAIRPPSGVPTEQYF
>TRBJ2-7|TRBV10-1
CASSAGLGVYEQYF
>TRBJ2-4|TRBV5-4
CASSFAGGQVGIQYF
>TRBJ1-5|TRBV2
CASGGTGIQPQHF
>TRBJ2-7|TRBV4-1
CASSQRLAGTYEQYF
>TRBJ2-2|TRBV2
CASGQNTGELFF
>TRBJ2-7|TRBV19
CASSPTGVYEQYF
>TRBJ2-2|TRBV6-4
CASSGLAGDTGELFF
>TRBJ1-5|TRBV11-2
CASSFSTGKDQPQHF
>TRBJ1-5|TRBV28
CASSLTTGLGQPQHF
>TRBJ1-2|TRBV5-4
CASSLAGQGLGGYTF
>TRBJ2-6|TRBV19
CASSALGVSGANVLTF
>TRBJ1-2|TRBV28
CASSFSGTGLGYTF
>TRBJ2-5|TRBV2
CASSEFPRTQYF
>TRBJ1-2|TRBV19
CASSTGQANYGYTF
>TRBJ1-2|TRBV18
CASSPSEGFYGYTF
>TRBJ1-1|TRBV15
CATSRGYGGQKAFF
>TRBJ2-1|TRBV11-2
CASSLLSGSYNEQFF
>TRBJ2-7|TRBV5-1
CASSPTGVHEQYF
>TRBJ1-1|TRBV11-2
CASNRNRGGTEAFF
>TRBJ1-1|TRBV7-3
CASSSTGARLGGTEAFF
>TRBJ2-1|TRBV7-3
CASSLKTGWAGGSYNEQFF
>TRBJ2-1|TRBV5-5
CASSPQRVEADEQFF
>TRBJ2-1|TRBV7-8
CASSLGGPGSYNEQFF
>TRBJ2-7|TRBV28
CASSRDSSYEQYF
>TRBJ2-7|TRBV15
CATPCPLAVIRYEQYF
>TRBJ1-6|TRBV28
CASNDRGTGSPLHF
>TRBJ2-4|TRBV30
CAWSPADRDIQYF
>TRBJ1-5|TRBV4-1
CASSQGSLLGQYNQPQHF
>TRBJ1-2|TRBV15
CATSRDQGAGYGYTF
>TRBJ2-3|TRBV9
CASSPSLDTQYF
>TRBJ1-5|TRBV3-1/TRBV3-2
CASSQDRGNQPQHF